These 29 T cell receptor beta chains were sequenced from one sample in a study of T cells in Graves' hyperthyroidism and ophthalmopathy. Authors of the study amplified TCR beta CDR3 regions from RNA transcripts. With the HTBI primer set, the TCR CDR3 went through a first round of RT-PCR. TCRdb processed the multiplex PCR reads anew with MiXCR; each CDR3 protein has one entry. The table shows 300,000 to 400,000 distinct CDR3 sequences, with 15% to 20% occurring only once. The specimen sequenced was blood. The receptors here all came from a woman between 45 and 65 years old with Graves' hyperthyroidism.

The chain joins TRBV4-2 to TRBJ2-2, with 12 bases aligning to TRBD2. CDR3 length: 17 residues. Looked up from germline, CDR1 is LGHNA and CDR2 is YNFKEQ. J gave up 1 base and V 4 bases, and 4 bases lay outside the gene matches. CDR3 in amino acids: CASSLQLAGGNTGELFF. CDR3 coding DNA: TGTGCCAGCAGCCTACAACTAGCGGGGGGGAACACCGGGGAGCTGTTTTTT.

Note on this clonotype: A much larger clone lies one base from this, so it may be a read error. The chain uses TRBV19 and TRBJ1-1, with D unclear. This CDR3 region has 14 residues. The germline CDR1 and CDR2 sequences are LNHDA and SQIVND (reference sequence). Trimming took off 6 bases at V and 0 bases at J, with 11 bases between the two ends. This CDR3 is CASRERRMNTEAFF. The CDR3 DNA is TGTGCCAGTAGAGAGAGGCGGATGAACACTGAAGCTTTCTTT.

This clonotype was recorded at least ten times. The chain is built from TRBV27 and TRBJ1-1, with a weak D call TRBD1 (5 bases). Germline V CDR1 and CDR2: MNHEY, SMNVEV (reference sequence). CDR3 length: 19 residues. Trimming took off 10 bases at V and 1 base at J, with 31 bases between the two ends. In DNA form, the CDR3 reads TGTGCCATCAAACCATCCAACCCGGGACCCTTGGGGTGGAACACTGAAGCTTTCTTT. Residues: CAIKPSNPGPLGWNTEAFF.

To note about this clonotype: This could be a read error, since a much larger clone is one nucleotide away. The chain carries TRBV5-5 and TRBJ2-7; 7 nucleotides match TRBD1. The CDR3 spans 13 residues. CDR1 SGHKS and CDR2 YYEKEE come from the germline V gene (reference sequence). With V trimmed by 3 bases and J by 6 bases, 6 bases remained unmatched. For the CDR3, the DNA is TGTGCCAGCAGCTCGGATCCAGGGGGCGAGCAGTACTTC. This translates into CASSSDPGGEQYF.

The chain links TRBV28 to TRBJ1-2; TRBD1 is a possible D gene (6 bases). This CDR3 is 13 amino acids long. Trimming pared 4 bases from V and 3 bases from J, leaving 9 bases between. The germline gives CDR1 MDHEN, CDR2 SYDVKM. CDR3 nucleotide sequence: TGTGCCAGCAGTTCACAGGGTCACTATGGCTACACCTTC. Translating gives CASSSQGHYGYTF.

CDR3 sequence: CASSWGNQPQHF. Here the CDR3 DNA reads TGTGCCAGCAGCTGGGGCAATCAGCCCCAGCATTTT. The rearrangement links TRBV5-6 to TRBJ1-5; D is ambiguous. Germline V gene sequence: CDR1 SGHDT, CDR2 YYEEEE. There are 12 residues in the CDR3. Deletions cut 3 bases from V and 2 bases from J, with 3 bases between. The whole variable domain, filled in from reference TRBV5-6 and TRBJ1-5, reads DAGVTQSPTHLIKTRGQQVTLRCSPKSGHDTVSWYQQALGQGPQFIFQYYEEEERQRGNFPDRFSGHQFPNYSSELNVNALLLGDSALYLCASSWGNQPQHFGDGTRLSIL.

This clonotype was picked up many times. The rearrangement links TRBV18 to TRBJ1-1; D may be TRBD1 (5 bases). Germline V gene lookup returns CDR1 KGHSH and CDR2 LQKENI. The length of the CDR3 is 13 residues. Trimming removed 2 bases from V and 6 bases from J, with 10 bases in between. CDR3 amino acids: CASSPGGGSEAFF. The DNA for the CDR3 is TGTGCCAGCTCACCAGGGGGGGGATCTGAAGCTTTCTTT.

This clonotype was seen ten or more times. The rearrangement joins TRBV2 to TRBJ1-1; D is unresolved. Germline V CDR1 and CDR2: SNHLY, FYNNEI. This CDR3 spans 12 amino acids. Trimming pared 8 bases from V and 0 bases from J, leaving 7 bases between. In DNA, the CDR3 is TGTGCCAGCGGAAGGATGAACACTGAAGCTTTCTTT. As protein: CASGRMNTEAFF.

The chain carries TRBV18 and TRBJ2-1; 11 positions match TRBD2. CDR3 length: 18 residues. Germline CDR1 and CDR2: KGHSH and LQKENI. J gave up 3 bases and V 3 bases, and 10 bases lay outside the gene matches. CDR3 nucleotide sequence: TGTGCCAGCTCACCGCCGGGACTAGCGGTAGGGATCTACAATGAGCAGTTCTTC. Translated, it gives CASSPPGLAVGIYNEQFF.

This clonotype was seen repeatedly, ten times or more. This chain links TRBV11-2 with TRBJ2-1; D is perhaps TRBD1 (6 bases). This CDR3 has 14 residues. CDR1 SGHAT and CDR2 FQNNGV come from the germline V gene. The V gene lost 8 bases and the J gene lost 8 bases, with 19 bases spanning the gap. As DNA, the CDR3 is TGTGCCAGCTTGGGACACCGTCTTGGCTATGAGCAGTTCTTC. Translating it yields CASLGHRLGYEQFF. The full variable domain, in which reference TRBV11-2 and TRBJ2-1 provide the parts outside the CDR3, is EAGVAQSPRYKIIEKRQSVAFWCNPISGHATLYWYQQILGQGPKLLIQFQNNGVVDDSQLPKDRFSAERLKGVDSTLKIQPAKLEDSAVYLCASLGHRLGYEQFFGPGTRLTVL.

The rearrangement uses TRBV30 and TRBJ1-6; D is unresolved. Trimming took off 1 base at V and 1 base at J, with 11 bases between the two ends. CDR3 size: 16 residues. Per germline, CDR1 GTSNPN and CDR2 SVGIG (reference sequence). The CDR3 coding sequence is TGTGCCTGGAGTGCTTATTATGGTTCCTATAATTCACCCCTCCACTTT. Translation gives CAWSAYYGSYNSPLHF.

In its sample, this clonotype was seen a few times. DNA of the CDR3: TGCGCCAGCAGCGTCCGGGACAGGGGCTTTGAAGCTTTCTTT. Protein product: CASSVRDRGFEAFF. This rearrangement joins TRBV4-1 to TRBJ1-1; 10 bases line up with TRBD1. The CDR3 is 14 amino acids. Germline CDR1 and CDR2: MGHRA and YSYEKL. Losses at the gene ends were 5 bases for V and 7 bases for J; bases not matched to a gene: 7.

This clonotype showed up just a few times. The rearrangement uses TRBV5-1 and TRBJ1-2; D uncertain. The germline V gene has CDR1 SGHRS and CDR2 YFSETQ. This CDR3 comprises 16 residues. V was clipped by 0 bases and J by 2 bases, with 14 bases between them. The CDR3 sequence is CASSLDPGLKNYGYTF. For the CDR3, the DNA is TGCGCCAGCAGCTTGGATCCGGGATTGAAGAACTATGGCTACACCTTC.

This clonotype was seen at least ten times. J is TRBJ2-5 and V is TRBV28, with 16 bases identical to TRBD2. The V gene end was trimmed by 1 base and the J gene end by 2 bases; junction bases not matched to a gene: 10. The CDR3 consists of 20 residues. CDR1 and CDR2 from the germline V gene are MDHEN and SYDVKM. The CDR3 reads CASSLLDSGTSGRGQETQYF. The CDR3 bases are TGTGCCAGCAGTTTATTGGATAGTGGGACTAGCGGGAGGGGTCAAGAGACCCAGTACTTC.

This clonotype occurred many times. V and J are TRBV3-1 and TRBJ1-6; possibly TRBD1 for D (6 bases). Germline CDR1 is LGHDT and CDR2 is YNNKEL (reference sequence). With 0 bases removed from V and 14 bases from J, the gap between germline ends came to 11 bases. The CDR3 has 13 amino acids. The CDR3 protein is CASSQEGGTALHF. In DNA, the CDR3 is TGTGCCAGCAGCCAAGAAGGGGGAACGGCCCTCCACTTT.

This clonotype has only a few counts. V gene TRBV5-6 combines with J gene TRBJ2-5, with 9 bases that match TRBD2. Per the germline V gene, CDR1 is SGHDT and CDR2 is YYEEEE. The CDR3 length is 15 residues. V was pared by 0 bases and J by 2 bases, with 2 bases of the junction left unmatched. The CDR3 nucleotides are TGTGCCAGCAGCTTGGCTAGCGGGATACAAGAGACCCAGTACTTC. Amino acids: CASSLASGIQETQYF.

The V call is TRBV3-1, the J call TRBJ2-3; D is tentatively TRBD1 or TRBD2 (6 bases each). The germline V gene has CDR1 LGHDT and CDR2 YNNKEL (reference sequence). Trimming pared 1 base from V and 4 bases from J, leaving 9 bases between. The CDR3 is 14 residues long. CDR3 sequence (DNA): TGTGCCAGCAGCCAAGTGGGGGGCCCAGATACGCAGTATTTT. This codes for CASSQVGGPDTQYF.

This clonotype appeared a few times. The rearrangement links TRBV2 to TRBJ2-1; TRBD2 aligns across 14 bases. The CDR3 loop spans 18 amino acids. Unmatched junction bases numbered 7, after V lost 1 base and J lost 5 bases. Germline CDR1 reads SNHLY; CDR2 reads FYNNEI. This chain's CDR3 is CASSEEMGLAGANNEQFF. The CDR3 DNA is TGTGCCAGCAGTGAAGAAATGGGACTAGCGGGGGCCAACAATGAGCAGTTCTTC.

The table lists this clonotype with a few counts. The gene calls are TRBV12-3 or TRBV12-4 and TRBJ1-1, with D unresolved. The V and J ends lost 4 bases and 4 bases respectively, with 16 bases between them. CDR3 length: 15 amino acids. The CDR3 coding sequence is TGTGCCAGCAGTTCTAGCACTTGGGTGGGCACTGAAGCTTTCTTT. This codes for CASSSSTWVGTEAFF.

This clonotype was found many times. The J gene is TRBJ2-7, the V gene TRBV6-2 or TRBV6-3; 14 bases align to TRBD2. The length of the CDR3 is 16 residues. With 0 bases clipped from V and 4 bases from J, the junction kept 2 bases outside the gene matches. Germline CDR1 is MNHEY and CDR2 is SVGEGT. CDR3 coding DNA: TGTGCCAGCAGTTACTCGAGACTAGCGGGAGGGTACGAGCAGTACTTC. This codes for CASSYSRLAGGYEQYF.

The chain joins TRBV10-3 to TRBJ2-2, with 10 positions matching TRBD1. Germline CDR1 and CDR2: ENHRY and SYGVKD. The trim removed 4 bases at V and 7 bases at J, leaving 3 bases unmatched. The CDR3 is 14 residues long. CDR3 sequence: CAISGQGANGELFF. The CDR3 DNA sequence: TGTGCCATCAGTGGACAGGGGGCCAACGGGGAGCTGTTTTTT.

This clonotype was detected a few times. This sequence joins TRBV6-5 and TRBJ1-6; 7 bases are shared with TRBD1. This CDR3 spans 15 amino acids. Unmatched junction bases numbered 5, after V lost 0 bases and J lost 9 bases. Germline CDR1 is MNHEY and CDR2 is SVGAGI. The CDR3, as DNA: TGTGCCAGCAGTTACTCGGACAGGTTTGGTTCACCCCTCCACTTT. Amino acids: CASSYSDRFGSPLHF.

This clonotype was seen a handful of times. CDR3 DNA: TGTGCCAGCAGCTTAGCGGCGAATTACGAGCAGTACGTC. Translated, it gives CASSLAANYEQYV. This chain connects TRBV7-6 to TRBJ2-7; D not certain. The CDR3 runs to 13 residues. V shed 0 bases and J shed 4 bases, with 7 bases lying between them. CDR1 is SGHVS and CDR2 is FNYEAQ in the germline V gene.

The genes are TRBV10-3 and TRBJ2-5; possibly TRBD2 for D (5 bases). Germline V gene lookup returns CDR1 ENHRY and CDR2 SYGVKD. Trimming took 3 bases from V and 4 from J, leaving 9 bases between them. This CDR3 contains 13 residues. DNA for the CDR3: TGTGCCATCAGTGAATCTGAGGGAGAGACCCAGTACTTC. It codes for CAISESEGETQYF.

This clonotype came up many times. The chain carries TRBV3-1 and TRBJ2-1, with D maybe TRBD2 (5 bases). V shed 3 bases and J shed 0 bases, with 9 bases lying between them. The CDR3 length is 15 residues. In germline, CDR1 is LGHDT, CDR2 YNNKEL (reference sequence). The CDR3 sequence is CASSQRVSSYNEQFF. CDR3 sequence (DNA): TGTGCCAGCAGCCAGCGGGTTAGCTCCTACAATGAGCAGTTCTTC.

The CDR3 sequence: CASSPTPALGMNTEAFF. CDR3 coding DNA: TGTGCCAGCAGCCCTACCCCCGCACTTGGGATGAACACTGAAGCTTTCTTT. The V gene is TRBV28, the J gene TRBJ1-1; D call uncertain. The germline V gene encodes CDR1 MDHEN and CDR2 SYDVKM. V was clipped by 6 bases and J by 0 bases, with 20 bases between them. The CDR3 contains 17 residues.

This clonotype was seen at least ten times. V and J are TRBV12-3 or TRBV12-4 and TRBJ2-3; 7 nucleotides line up with TRBD2. Trimming cost V 3 bases and J 0 bases; bases outside gene matches: 12. The CDR3 sequence is 18 residues long. CDR3 coding DNA: TGTGCCAGCAGTTTGTCCGTTGGGGAGCGGGGAAGCACAGATACGCAGTATTTT. Translated: CASSLSVGERGSTDTQYF.

V gene TRBV6-5 combines with J gene TRBJ2-2; D gene unclear. V shed 0 bases and J shed 1 base, with 6 bases lying between them. The germline V gene encodes CDR1 MNHEY and CDR2 SVGAGI. CDR3 size: 15 residues. CDR3 in amino acids: CASSYSIQNTGELFF. In DNA form, the CDR3 reads TGTGCCAGCAGTTACTCGATACAGAACACCGGGGAGCTGTTTTTT.

The chain uses TRBV20-1 and TRBJ2-7; possibly TRBD2 for D (6 bases). The CDR3 is made up of 17 amino acids. Trimming removed 3 bases at V and 3 bases at J, with 24 bases between. Germline CDR1 reads DFQATT; CDR2 reads SNEGSKA (reference sequence). CDR3 region: CSASPSLGLAKGYEQYF. The CDR3 DNA sequence: TGCAGTGCTAGCCCCAGCCTTGGTCTAGCGAAAGGCTACGAGCAGTACTTC.